This is a list of T cell receptor beta chains from one sample in a study of T-cell memory formation after mild COVID-19. In TCRdb, the 5' RACE reads were re-called with MiXCR into one record per CDR3 protein. The sample has 550,000 to 650,000 distinct CDR3 sequences, 15% to 20% seen once. Sequenced: PBMCs or a T cell subset sorted from them (not recorded which). All receptors come from an adult woman who had mild COVID-19 (a few samples of this study predate the infection). Cell type and time point are not known. CDR3s include the opening cysteine and the closing phenylalanine or tryptophan. D genes are given only for firm matches. Clone sizes are given selectively: once, few, many, or a class where the clone is expanded.

J gene: TRBJ1-1; D gene: TRBD1; V gene: TRBV24-1; clone size: -; CDR3 length: 17; CDR3 protein: CATSEGQISTSRTEAFF; CDR3 DNA: TGTGCCACCAGTGAGGGACAGATTTCGACTTCAAGGACTGAAGCTTTCTTT
J gene: TRBJ2-1; D gene: TRBD2; V gene: TRBV20-1; clone size: few; CDR3 length: 14; CDR3 protein: CSASGPSGRREQFF; CDR3 DNA: TGCAGTGCTAGTGGGCCTAGCGGGAGACGTGAGCAGTTCTTC
J gene: TRBJ2-2; D gene: -; V gene: TRBV2; clone size: -; CDR3 length: 13; CDR3 protein: CASSGPITGELFF; CDR3 DNA: TGTGCCAGCAGTGGGCCAATCACCGGGGAGCTGTTTTTT
J gene: TRBJ2-5; D gene: -; V gene: TRBV2; clone size: few; CDR3 length: 16; CDR3 protein: CASSVGPGGLGETQYF; CDR3 DNA: TGTGCCAGCAGTGTTGGGCCGGGGGGCCTTGGCGAGACCCAGTACTTC
J gene: TRBJ2-5; D gene: TRBD2; V gene: TRBV7-2; clone size: few; CDR3 length: 13; CDR3 protein: CASSLGGMETQYF; CDR3 DNA: TGTGCCAGCAGCTTGGGAGGGATGGAGACCCAGTACTTC
J gene: TRBJ2-1; D gene: TRBD2; V gene: TRBV7-2; clone size: -; CDR3 length: 16; CDR3 protein: CASSLNVGRGYNEQFF; CDR3 DNA: TGTGCCAGCAGCTTAAATGTCGGGAGGGGCTACAATGAGCAGTTCTTC
J gene: TRBJ2-4; D gene: -; V gene: TRBV7-9; clone size: -; CDR3 length: 13; CDR3 protein: CASSLALFHIQYF; CDR3 DNA: TGTGCCAGCAGCTTAGCGCTGTTCCACATTCAGTACTTC
J gene: TRBJ2-3; D gene: -; V gene: TRBV2; clone size: many; CDR3 length: 12; CDR3 protein: CASIASTDTQYF; CDR3 DNA: TGTGCCAGCATCGCCAGCACAGATACGCAGTATTTT
J gene: TRBJ1-2; D gene: -; V gene: TRBV14; clone size: few; CDR3 length: 11; CDR3 protein: CASSRLSGYTF; CDR3 DNA: TGTGCCAGCAGCCGATTATCTGGCTACACCTTC
J gene: TRBJ2-2; D gene: TRBD2; V gene: TRBV9; clone size: few; CDR3 length: 15; CDR3 protein: CASSGTSGVTGELFF; CDR3 DNA: TGTGCCAGCAGCGGGACTAGCGGTGTCACCGGGGAGCTGTTTTTT
J gene: TRBJ1-2; D gene: -; V gene: TRBV12-3/TRBV12-4; clone size: few; CDR3 length: 13; CDR3 protein: CASRDSYSDGYTF; CDR3 DNA: TGTGCCAGCAGGGACAGTTATAGCGATGGCTACACCTTC
J gene: TRBJ2-1; D gene: -; V gene: TRBV24-1; clone size: few; CDR3 length: 16; CDR3 protein: CATSDLGGNSYNEQFF; CDR3 DNA: TGTGCCACCAGTGATTTAGGCGGAAACTCCTACAATGAGCAGTTCTTC
J gene: TRBJ1-1; D gene: -; V gene: TRBV19; clone size: -; CDR3 length: 16; CDR3 protein: CATALGVQFENTEAFF; CDR3 DNA: TGTGCCACCGCACTAGGGGTCCAGTTTGAGAACACTGAAGCTTTCTTT
J gene: TRBJ2-6; D gene: -; V gene: TRBV7-3; clone size: -; CDR3 length: 15; CDR3 protein: CASSSDGSGANVLTF; CDR3 DNA: TGTGCCAGCAGCTCCGACGGGTCTGGGGCCAACGTCCTGACTTTC
J gene: TRBJ1-2; D gene: -; V gene: TRBV5-1; clone size: few; CDR3 length: 12; CDR3 protein: CASSGGAYGYTF; CDR3 DNA: TGCGCCAGCAGCGGGGGGGCGTATGGCTACACCTTC
J gene: TRBJ1-4; D gene: -; V gene: TRBV20-1; clone size: -; CDR3 length: 16; CDR3 protein: CSARGFFQETNEKLFF; CDR3 DNA: TGCAGTGCTAGAGGATTCTTCCAGGAGACTAATGAAAAACTGTTTTTT
J gene: TRBJ2-1; D gene: TRBD1; V gene: TRBV12-3/TRBV12-4; clone size: few; CDR3 length: 16; CDR3 protein: CASTTFGTGSYNEQFF; CDR3 DNA: TGTGCCAGCACAACTTTTGGGACAGGCTCCTACAATGAGCAGTTCTTC
J gene: TRBJ2-5; D gene: -; V gene: TRBV2; clone size: -; CDR3 length: 17; CDR3 protein: CAVLRWEGAGYQETQYF; CDR3 DNA: TGTGCCGTCCTTAGGTGGGAAGGGGCCGGGTACCAAGAGACCCAGTACTTC
J gene: TRBJ1-2; D gene: -; V gene: TRBV29-1; clone size: many; CDR3 length: 11; CDR3 protein: CTSTGNYGYTF; CDR3 DNA: TGCACCTCCACAGGGAACTATGGCTACACCTTC
J gene: TRBJ2-7; D gene: TRBD2; V gene: TRBV20-1; clone size: -; CDR3 length: 14; CDR3 protein: CSAARGTSPGEQYF; CDR3 DNA: TGCAGTGCTGCTCGGGGGACTAGCCCCGGTGAGCAGTACTTC
J gene: TRBJ2-1; D gene: -; V gene: TRBV7-2; clone size: few; CDR3 length: 14; CDR3 protein: CASSLVSGEAKQFF; CDR3 DNA: TGTGCCAGCAGCTTAGTCTCCGGGGAGGCCAAGCAGTTCTTC
J gene: TRBJ2-1; D gene: TRBD2; V gene: TRBV7-2; clone size: many; CDR3 length: 16; CDR3 protein: CASSLGFAGVGNEQFF; CDR3 DNA: TGTGCCAGCAGCTTAGGTTTTGCGGGGGTAGGCAATGAGCAGTTCTTC
J gene: TRBJ1-5; D gene: -; V gene: TRBV6-5; clone size: few; CDR3 length: 14; CDR3 protein: CASSQRQSHQPQHF; CDR3 DNA: TGTGCCAGCAGCCAGAGACAGAGTCACCAGCCCCAGCATTTT
J gene: TRBJ1-5; D gene: -; V gene: TRBV6-6; clone size: -; CDR3 length: 15; CDR3 protein: CASSYPGESNQPQHF; CDR3 DNA: TGTGCCAGCAGTTACCCGGGGGAAAGCAATCAGCCCCAGCATTTT
J gene: TRBJ2-5; D gene: TRBD2; V gene: TRBV5-6; clone size: -; CDR3 length: 14; CDR3 protein: CASSLGGSEETQYF; CDR3 DNA: TGTGCCAGCAGCTTGGGCGGGAGTGAGGAGACCCAGTACTTC
J gene: TRBJ2-4; D gene: TRBD1; V gene: TRBV24-1; clone size: -; CDR3 length: 16; CDR3 protein: CATSEATGGAKNIQYF; CDR3 DNA: TGTGCCACCAGTGAAGCGACAGGGGGGGCAAAAAACATTCAGTACTTC
J gene: TRBJ1-3; D gene: TRBD1; V gene: TRBV7-9; clone size: few; CDR3 length: 18; CDR3 protein: CASSLARGGGPSGNTIYF; CDR3 DNA: TGTGCCAGCAGCTTAGCGCGGGGAGGGGGCCCCTCTGGAAACACCATATATTTT
J gene: TRBJ1-1; D gene: -; V gene: TRBV14; clone size: -; CDR3 length: 10; CDR3 protein: CASSLLWAFF; CDR3 DNA: TGTGCCAGCAGCCTCCTCTGGGCTTTCTTT
J gene: TRBJ2-5; D gene: -; V gene: TRBV20-1; clone size: few; CDR3 length: 13; CDR3 protein: CSARDSGQETQYF; CDR3 DNA: TGCAGTGCTAGAGACTCTGGACAAGAGACCCAGTACTTC
J gene: TRBJ2-1; D gene: -; V gene: TRBV11-2; clone size: few; CDR3 length: 15; CDR3 protein: CASSLERQAYNEQFF; CDR3 DNA: TGTGCCAGCAGCTTAGAAAGACAGGCCTACAATGAGCAGTTCTTC
J gene: TRBJ2-1; D gene: -; V gene: TRBV7-8; clone size: many; CDR3 length: 17; CDR3 protein: CASSLRGSGHSYNEQFF; CDR3 DNA: TGTGCCAGCAGCTTACGGGGTTCGGGACACTCCTACAATGAGCAGTTCTTC
J gene: TRBJ2-1; D gene: -; V gene: TRBV24-1; clone size: -; CDR3 length: 15; CDR3 protein: CATSSSTLVPYEQFF; CDR3 DNA: TGTGCCACCAGCTCCTCCACGCTAGTCCCCTATGAGCAGTTCTTC
J gene: TRBJ2-1; D gene: TRBD1; V gene: TRBV5-1; clone size: many; CDR3 length: 14; CDR3 protein: CASSGDSSYNEQFF; CDR3 DNA: TGCGCCAGCAGCGGGGACAGCTCCTACAATGAGCAGTTCTTC
J gene: TRBJ2-3; D gene: TRBD1; V gene: TRBV20-1; clone size: -; CDR3 length: 14; CDR3 protein: CSAINRGSTDTQYF; CDR3 DNA: TGCAGTGCTATCAACAGGGGCTCCACAGATACGCAGTATTTT
J gene: TRBJ2-7; D gene: -; V gene: TRBV6-2/TRBV6-3; clone size: -; CDR3 length: 13; CDR3 protein: CASSFGDTYEQYF; CDR3 DNA: TGTGCCAGCAGTTTCGGGGATACCTACGAGCAGTACTTC
J gene: TRBJ2-7; D gene: -; V gene: TRBV6-6; clone size: -; CDR3 length: 15; CDR3 protein: CASSYSIEVAGEQYF; CDR3 DNA: TGTGCCAGCAGTTACTCTATAGAGGTCGCCGGGGAGCAGTACTTC
J gene: TRBJ1-5; D gene: -; V gene: TRBV5-1; clone size: many; CDR3 length: 15; CDR3 protein: CASSLVGGSNQPQHF; CDR3 DNA: TGCGCCAGCAGCTTGGTTGGCGGTAGCAATCAGCCCCAGCATTTT
J gene: TRBJ2-2; D gene: -; V gene: TRBV7-2; clone size: many; CDR3 length: 17; CDR3 protein: CASSPVGNTRYTGELFF; CDR3 DNA: TGTGCCAGCAGCCCAGTGGGTAACACTAGATACACCGGGGAGCTGTTTTTT
J gene: TRBJ2-2; D gene: TRBD1; V gene: TRBV5-6; clone size: few; CDR3 length: 16; CDR3 protein: CASSLWTGGYTGELFF; CDR3 DNA: TGTGCCAGCAGCTTGTGGACAGGGGGTTACACCGGGGAGCTGTTTTTT
J gene: TRBJ2-6; D gene: -; V gene: TRBV7-9; clone size: few; CDR3 length: 15; CDR3 protein: CASSLAFSGANVLTF; CDR3 DNA: TGTGCCAGCAGCTTAGCGTTTTCTGGGGCCAACGTCCTGACTTTC